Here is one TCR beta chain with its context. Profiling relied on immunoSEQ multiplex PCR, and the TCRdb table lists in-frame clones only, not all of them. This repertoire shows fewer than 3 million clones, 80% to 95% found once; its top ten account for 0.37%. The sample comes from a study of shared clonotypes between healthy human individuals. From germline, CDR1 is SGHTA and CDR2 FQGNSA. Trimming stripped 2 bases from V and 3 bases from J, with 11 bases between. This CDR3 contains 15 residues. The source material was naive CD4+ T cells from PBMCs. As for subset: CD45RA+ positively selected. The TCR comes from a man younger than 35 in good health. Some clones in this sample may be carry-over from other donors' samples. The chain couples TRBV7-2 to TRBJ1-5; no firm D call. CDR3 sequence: CASSLMWQANQPQHF. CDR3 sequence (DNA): TGTGCCAGCAGCTTAATGTGGCAGGCCAATCAGCCCCAGCATTTT.